The rows below give T cell receptor beta chains drawn from one sample of a study of vaccination and CD4 T cells after COVID-19. Antigens of these TCRs are unknown. TCRdb processed the PCR reads anew with MiXCR; each CDR3 protein has one entry. The data show 12,000 or so distinct CDR3 sequences, with about 40% seen just once and approximately 15% held by the top ten. The sequencing input was CD4+ T cells from blood, cultured in vitro. These receptors were taken from a human donor in good health. The CDR3 runs from the conserved cysteine through the conserved F or W. The D gene is left open where the match is weak. Part of the rows lack a size; the others show once, few, many or a class for expanded clones.

D	J	size	V	DNA	CDR3
.	TRBJ2-7	.	TRBV29-1	TGCAGCGTTGAAGATCGGACCACCTACGAGCAGTACTTC	CSVEDRTTYEQYF
.	TRBJ1-5	.	TRBV20-1	TGCAGTGCTAGAGTCCTAGGGTTGGAGTCCAGGCCCCAGCATTTT	CSARVLGLESRPQHF
TRBD2	TRBJ2-7	few	TRBV7-2	TGTGCCAGCAGCTTAGTTCTGGGGGGGAGCGGCGAGCAGTACTTC	CASSLVLGGSGEQYF
.	TRBJ2-3	.	TRBV7-2	TGTGCCAGCAGCCCCGGACCCTTTAGCACAGATACGCAGTATTTT	CASSPGPFSTDTQYF
.	TRBJ2-1	.	TRBV27	TGTGCCAGCAGTTTAATGGCTTCCAATGAGCAGTTCTTC	CASSLMASNEQFF
.	TRBJ2-7	.	TRBV7-9	TGTGCCAGCAGCTGGGCCCAAGGGGCCTACGAGCAGTACTTC	CASSWAQGAYEQYF
.	TRBJ2-5	few	TRBV7-2	TGTGCCAGCAGCCCTAGACTTGGAGTAGGGTGGACCCAGTACTTC	CASSPRLGVGWTQYF
.	TRBJ1-3	few	TRBV20-1	TGCAGTGCTAGATGGGTGGGGGGAAACACCATATATTTT	CSARWVGGNTIYF
TRBD2	TRBJ2-1	.	TRBV28	TGTGCCAGCAGTTTAGCGGGAGGCGGCAACAATGAGCAGTTCTTC	CASSLAGGGNNEQFF
.	TRBJ2-3	few	TRBV6-2/TRBV6-3	TGTGCCAGCAGTTCGTCTTGGGGGGGCACAGATACGCAGTATTTT	CASSSSWGGTDTQYF
TRBD2	TRBJ2-7	few	TRBV7-6	TGTGCCAGCAGCCCTGCCCTTCGCGGGAGGCCCTCCTACGAGCAGTACTTC	CASSPALRGRPSYEQYF
TRBD1	TRBJ2-7	.	TRBV25-1	TGTGCCAGTTCTGAGGGGGCCGAGCAGTACTTC	CASSEGAEQYF
.	TRBJ1-5	.	TRBV19	TGTGCCAGTAGTGAGGTCCGCAATCAGCCCCAGCATTTT	CASSEVRNQPQHF
.	TRBJ2-7	.	TRBV7-2	TGTGCCAGCAGCTTAGCCCTAATATACGAGCAGTACTTC	CASSLALIYEQYF
.	TRBJ1-5	.	TRBV28	TGTGCCAGCAGTTTATTTGTTCCAACCACAAGCAATCAGCCCCAGCATTTT	CASSLFVPTTSNQPQHF
TRBD1	TRBJ1-5	.	TRBV20-1	TGCAGTGCTAGCCCCTGGGACAGGGGGGTTCAGCCCCAGCATTTT	CSASPWDRGVQPQHF
.	TRBJ2-1	.	TRBV7-6	TGTGCCAGCAGCCCCCCAACCCCCGGGGTGACTTCTGAGCAGTTCTTC	CASSPPTPGVTSEQFF
.	TRBJ1-5	once	TRBV11-1	TGTGCCAGCAGCTTAACGCCGGATAGCAATCAGCCCCAGCATTTT	CASSLTPDSNQPQHF
.	TRBJ2-7	.	TRBV6-5	TGTGCCAGCAGTTACAGGGGATCCTACGAGCAGTACTTC	CASSYRGSYEQYF
.	TRBJ2-7	.	TRBV5-1	TGCGCCAGCAGAGAGGATTACGAGCAGTACTTC	CASREDYEQYF
.	TRBJ2-3	few	TRBV7-9	TGTGCCAGCAACTCCCCAAGGGGCGGGATCAGCACAGATACGCAGTATTTT	CASNSPRGGISTDTQYF
TRBD2	TRBJ2-1	.	TRBV7-2	TGTGCCAGCAGCTGGACCCACACACAGGTAGCGGGGCCTTTCGCCAATGAGCAGTTCTTC	CASSWTHTQVAGPFANEQFF